Here is one T cell receptor (beta chain) with its context. This clonotype has more than one count but fewer than ten. It has no known antigen specificity. Base qualities are not at hand, and no much larger clone is one base apart. The source of the sample is a study of T-cell reconstitution after alpha-beta-depleted transplantation in children (dated by TCRdb to about 2016). Regarding the study in general: T-cell immune reconstitution after TCRalphabeta/CD19-depleted allogeneic hematopoietic cell transplantation in children was quantitatively tracked in the study by means of TCR repertoire profiling. The full study reports these points: The apparently early alphabetaT-cell count recovery about two months after transplant was reportedly dependent on only several hundred rapidly expanded clones derived from non-depleted graft cells. Over the following months the frequencies of hyperexpanded clones went down, and after one year T-cell counts and TCRbeta diversity were mostly credited to newly produced T cells. In some patients, the high TCRbeta diversity seen at day 60 was put down to recipient T cells and intrathymic progenitors that had survived conditioning.

The library was made by PCR. The instrument was an Illumina HiSeq 2500. To normalize quantification of the TCRbeta repertoire, the TCR libraries were built with molecular barcoding that relied on unique molecular identifiers. TCRdb applied fastp at Q25 and MiXCR to the public reads, then kept only in-frame beta chains. Records with the same CDR3 protein are collapsed into one entry carrying the most frequent genes and DNA. This sample is represented by 85,000 to 120,000 distinct CDR3 sequences; around 7% of them were singletons. 16% of the sample belongs to the ten largest clones. From cysteine to phenylalanine, the CDR3 is 16 amino acids long. Left in the record is the CDR3 DNA by itself, 48 bases read in frame from the first base. The germline V end is reduced by 5 bases and the J end by 14 bases; junction bases left unmatched: 16. The germline V gene sets CDR1 to SNHLY and CDR2 to FYNNEI. Taken with the paper, the label for treatment or condition translates to: allogeneic hematopoietic cell transplantation with graft depleted of TCRalphabeta T cells and CD19 B cells. The transplant recipients were children given TCRalphabeta/CD19-depleted allogeneic hematopoietic cell grafts.

The source is a boy aged 2 to 10 with acute lymphoblastic leukemia, due to receive a stem cell transplant. Sequenced material: PBMCs, taken before TCRalphabeta/CD19-depleted stem cell transplant. This chain is built from TRBV2 and TRBJ2-1, and 12 bases in between align with TRBD2. CDR3 region: CASSLETSGGPPDKFF. The DNA reads as follows: TGTGCCAGCAGTCTGGAAACTAGCGGGGGGCCCCCTGATAAGTTCTTC.